The following is a T cell receptor beta chain sequence with its context. This entry comes from a study of blood T cell repertoires in COVID-19. Overall study context: Italy, Spain and the United States were the sources of the convalescent and acute COVID-19 samples. PBMCs, B-cell-depleted T cells, or T cells were the source of the cDNA or gDNA that made up the material.

During active infection, Seattle patients enrolled and were then monitored through disease. As processed by the authors: Estimation of nucleated cell counts relied on the amplification of reference gene primers. Here immunoSEQ multiplex PCR was the method, and the copy in TCRdb shows in-frame clones only, minus some. That table supplies the V and J calls and clone size; D and trimming were determined from the DNA. Among about 150,000 clones listed, about 85% were seen once. The material sequenced was peripheral blood. This receptor was taken from a man aged 55 to 69 with COVID-19, enrolled during active disease.

The CDR3 region is CASSVGAGFTEAFF. CDR3 DNA sequence: TGTGCCAGCAGCGTAGGTGCAGGGTTTACTGAAGCTTTCTTT. The V gene is TRBV9, the J gene TRBJ1-1; tentative D call: TRBD1 (5 bases). The germline V gene has CDR1 SGDLS and CDR2 YYNGEE. CDR3 size: 14 residues. Between the trimmed V and J ends, which lost 0 bases and 5 bases, there was a span of 11 bases.